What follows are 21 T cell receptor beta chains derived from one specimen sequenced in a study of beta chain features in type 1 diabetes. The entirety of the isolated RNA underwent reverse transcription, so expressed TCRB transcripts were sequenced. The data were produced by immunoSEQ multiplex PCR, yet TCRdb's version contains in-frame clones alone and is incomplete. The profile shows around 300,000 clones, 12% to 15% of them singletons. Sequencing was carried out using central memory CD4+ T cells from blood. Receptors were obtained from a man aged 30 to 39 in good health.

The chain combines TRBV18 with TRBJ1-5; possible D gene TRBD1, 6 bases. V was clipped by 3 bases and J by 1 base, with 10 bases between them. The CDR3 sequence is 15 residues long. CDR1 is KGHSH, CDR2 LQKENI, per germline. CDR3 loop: CASSPEGVSNQPQHF. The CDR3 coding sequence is TGTGCCAGCTCACCGGAGGGGGTGAGCAATCAGCCCCAGCATTTT.

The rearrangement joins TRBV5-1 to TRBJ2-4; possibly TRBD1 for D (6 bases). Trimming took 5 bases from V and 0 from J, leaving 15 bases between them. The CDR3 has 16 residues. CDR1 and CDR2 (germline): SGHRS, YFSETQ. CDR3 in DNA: TGCGCCAGCAGTTCCGGGACACCGGTAGCCAAAAACATTCAGTACTTC. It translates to CASSSGTPVAKNIQYF.

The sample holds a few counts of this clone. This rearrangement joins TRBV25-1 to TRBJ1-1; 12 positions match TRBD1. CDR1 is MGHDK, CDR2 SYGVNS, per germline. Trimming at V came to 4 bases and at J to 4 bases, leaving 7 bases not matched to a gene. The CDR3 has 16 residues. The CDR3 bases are TGTGCCAGCAGTGCACCCGGGACAGGGGGCGCCACTGAAGCTTTCTTT. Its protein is CASSAPGTGGATEAFF. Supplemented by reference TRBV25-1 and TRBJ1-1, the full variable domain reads EADIYQTPRYLVIGTGKKITLECSQTMGHDKMYWYQQDPGMELHLIHYSYGVNSTEKGDLSSESTVSRIRTEHFPLTLESARPSHTSQYLCASSAPGTGGATEAFFGQGTRLTVV.

The CDR3 reads CASSQFTDTQYF. CDR3 in DNA: TGTGCCAGCAGTCAATTCACAGATACGCAGTATTTT. V is TRBV6-4 and J is TRBJ2-3; D not certain. CDR1 and CDR2 (germline): MRHNA, SNTAGT. Trimming took off 5 bases at V and 2 bases at J, with 5 bases between the two ends. The CDR3 covers 12 residues.

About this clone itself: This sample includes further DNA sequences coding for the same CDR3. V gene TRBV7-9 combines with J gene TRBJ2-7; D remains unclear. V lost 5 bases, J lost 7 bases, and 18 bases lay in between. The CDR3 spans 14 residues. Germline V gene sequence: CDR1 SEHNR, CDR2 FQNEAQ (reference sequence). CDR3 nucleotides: TGTGCCAGCAGCCTGAACACGGGTCAGCCAGAGCAGTACTTC. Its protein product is CASSLNTGQPEQYF.

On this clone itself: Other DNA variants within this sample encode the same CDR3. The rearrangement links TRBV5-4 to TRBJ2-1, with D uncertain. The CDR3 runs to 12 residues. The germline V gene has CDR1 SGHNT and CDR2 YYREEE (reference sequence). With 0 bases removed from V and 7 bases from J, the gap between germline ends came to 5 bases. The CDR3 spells CASSLAENEQFF. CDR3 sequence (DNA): TGTGCCAGCAGCTTGGCCGAGAATGAGCAGTTCTTC.

The CDR3 DNA follows: TGCGCCAGCAAGGGAACAGGACACAACCAAGAGACCCAGTACTTC. Protein product: CASKGTGHNQETQYF. This chain connects TRBV5-1 to TRBJ2-5, with a tentative D call TRBD1 (5 bases). The CDR3 runs to 15 residues. Germline V lookup: CDR1 SGHRS, CDR2 YFSETQ. V lost 6 bases and J lost 0, with 15 bases in between. Filled out from reference TRBV5-1 and TRBJ2-5, the complete variable domain reads KAGVTQTPRYLIKTRGQQVTLSCSPISGHRSVSWYQQTPGQGLQFLFEYFSETQRNKGNFPGRFSGRQFSNSRSEMNVSTLELGDSALYLCASKGTGHNQETQYFGPGTRLLVL.

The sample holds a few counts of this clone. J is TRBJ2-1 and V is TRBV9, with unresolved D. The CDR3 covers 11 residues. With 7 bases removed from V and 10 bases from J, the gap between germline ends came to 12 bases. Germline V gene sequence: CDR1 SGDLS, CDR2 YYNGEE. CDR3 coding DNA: TGTGCCAGCGGCGGAACGAGAGAGCAGTTCTTC. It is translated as CASGGTREQFF.

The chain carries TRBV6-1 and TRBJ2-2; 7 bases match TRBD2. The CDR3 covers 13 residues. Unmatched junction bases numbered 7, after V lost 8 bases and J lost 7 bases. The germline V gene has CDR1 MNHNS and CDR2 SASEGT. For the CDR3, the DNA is TGTGCCAGCGCGGGAGTTACGGTCGGGGAGCTGTTTTTT. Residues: CASAGVTVGELFF.

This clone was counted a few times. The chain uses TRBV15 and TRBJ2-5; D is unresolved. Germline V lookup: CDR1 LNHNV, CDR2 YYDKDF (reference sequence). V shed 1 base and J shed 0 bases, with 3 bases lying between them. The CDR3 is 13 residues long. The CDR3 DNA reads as TGTGCCACCAGCAGAGGCGACCAAGAGACCCAGTACTTC. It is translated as CATSRGDQETQYF.

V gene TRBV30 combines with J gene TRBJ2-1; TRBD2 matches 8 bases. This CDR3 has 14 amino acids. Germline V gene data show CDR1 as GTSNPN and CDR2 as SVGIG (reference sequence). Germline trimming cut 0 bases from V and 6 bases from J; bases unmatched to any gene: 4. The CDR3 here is CAWSVLAVFNEQFF. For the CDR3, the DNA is TGTGCCTGGAGTGTACTAGCGGTTTTCAATGAGCAGTTCTTC.

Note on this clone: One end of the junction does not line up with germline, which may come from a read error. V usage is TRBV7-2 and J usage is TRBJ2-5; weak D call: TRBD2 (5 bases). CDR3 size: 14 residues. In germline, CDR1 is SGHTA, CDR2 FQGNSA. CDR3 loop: CASSPSGRAETQYF. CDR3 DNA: TGCGCCAGCAGCCCCAGCGGACGGGCAGAGACCCAGTACTTC. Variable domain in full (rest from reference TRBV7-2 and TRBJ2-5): GAGVSQSPSNKVTEKGKDVELRCDPISGHTALYWYRQSLGQGLEFLIYFQGNSAPDKSGLPSDRFSAERTGGSVSTLTIQRTQQEDSAVYLCASSPSGRAETQYFGPGTRLLVL.

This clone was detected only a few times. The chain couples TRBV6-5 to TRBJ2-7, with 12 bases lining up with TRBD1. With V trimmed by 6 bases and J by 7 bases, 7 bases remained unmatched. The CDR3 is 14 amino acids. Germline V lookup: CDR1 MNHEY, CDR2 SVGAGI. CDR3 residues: CASRSGTGGKEQYF. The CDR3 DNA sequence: TGTGCCAGCAGGTCCGGGACAGGGGGCAAAGAGCAGTACTTC.

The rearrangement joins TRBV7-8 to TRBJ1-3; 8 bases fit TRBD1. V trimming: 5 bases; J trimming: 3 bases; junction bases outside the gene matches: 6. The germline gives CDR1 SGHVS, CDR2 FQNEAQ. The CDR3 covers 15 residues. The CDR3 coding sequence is TGTGCCAGCAGCATTAACAGGGGGAATGGAAACACCATATATTTT. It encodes CASSINRGNGNTIYF.

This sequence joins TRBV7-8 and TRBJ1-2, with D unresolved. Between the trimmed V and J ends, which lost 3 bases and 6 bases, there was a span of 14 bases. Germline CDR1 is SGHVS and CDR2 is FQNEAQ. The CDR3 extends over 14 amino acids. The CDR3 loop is CASSFTFAWDGYTF. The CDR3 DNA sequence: TGTGCCAGCAGCTTTACGTTCGCCTGGGATGGCTACACCTTC.

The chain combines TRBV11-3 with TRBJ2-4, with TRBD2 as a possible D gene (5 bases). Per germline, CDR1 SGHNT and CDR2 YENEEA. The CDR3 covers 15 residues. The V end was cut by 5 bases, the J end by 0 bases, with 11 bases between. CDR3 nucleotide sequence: TGTGCCAGCAGCGATAGAACTAGAGCCAAAAACATTCAGTACTTC. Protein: CASSDRTRAKNIQYF.

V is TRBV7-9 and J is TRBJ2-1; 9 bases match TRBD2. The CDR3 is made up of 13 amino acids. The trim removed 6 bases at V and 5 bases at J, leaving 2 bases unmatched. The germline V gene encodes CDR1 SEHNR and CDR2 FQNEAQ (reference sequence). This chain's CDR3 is CASSSGGNNEQFF. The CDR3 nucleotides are TGTGCCAGCAGTAGCGGGGGAAACAATGAGCAGTTCTTC.

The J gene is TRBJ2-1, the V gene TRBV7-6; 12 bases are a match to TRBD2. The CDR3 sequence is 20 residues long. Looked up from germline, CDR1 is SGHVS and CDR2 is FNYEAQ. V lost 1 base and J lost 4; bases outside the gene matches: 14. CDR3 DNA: TGTGCCAGCAGCTTAGAAGGGGTCGGGCTAGCGGGAGGGGTATACAATGAGCAGTTCTTC. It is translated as CASSLEGVGLAGGVYNEQFF.

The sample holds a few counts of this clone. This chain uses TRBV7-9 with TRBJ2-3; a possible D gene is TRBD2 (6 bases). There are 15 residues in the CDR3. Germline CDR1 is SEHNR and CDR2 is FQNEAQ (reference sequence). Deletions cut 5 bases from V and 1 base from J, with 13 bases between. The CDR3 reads CASSPSGLGTDTQYF. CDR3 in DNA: TGTGCCAGCAGCCCCTCGGGACTCGGCACAGATACGCAGTATTTT.

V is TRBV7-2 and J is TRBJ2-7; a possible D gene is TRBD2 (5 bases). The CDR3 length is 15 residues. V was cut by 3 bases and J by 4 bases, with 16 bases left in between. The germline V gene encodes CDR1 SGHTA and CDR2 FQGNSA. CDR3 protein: CASSFESGSVYEQYF. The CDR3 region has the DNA TGTGCCAGCAGCTTCGAGAGCGGCTCCGTGTACGAGCAGTACTTC. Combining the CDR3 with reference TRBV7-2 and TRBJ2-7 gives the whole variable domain GAGVSQSPSNKVTEKGKDVELRCDPISGHTALYWYRQSLGQGLEFLIYFQGNSAPDKSGLPSDRFSAERTGGSVSTLTIQRTQQEDSAVYLCASSFESGSVYEQYFGPGTRLTVT.

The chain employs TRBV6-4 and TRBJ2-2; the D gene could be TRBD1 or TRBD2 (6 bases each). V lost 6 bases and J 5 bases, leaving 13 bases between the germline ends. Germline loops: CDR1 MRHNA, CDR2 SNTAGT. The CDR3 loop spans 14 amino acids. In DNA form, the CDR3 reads TGTGCCAGCAGCGAACAGGGAGGTACCGGGGAGCTGTTTTTT. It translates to CASSEQGGTGELFF.